This TCR beta chain comes out of a study of control samples from healthy donors and cancer patients. TCRdb's copy holds only in-frame clones and misses some; the assay was immunoSEQ multiplex PCR. The table lists roughly 98,000 clones, over 90% of them singletons. The CDR3 is 16 amino acids. Trimming took 0 bases from V and 3 from J, leaving 14 bases between them. Germline V gene sequence: CDR1 SGDLS, CDR2 YYNGEE. The chain is built from TRBV9 and TRBJ2-3, with unresolved D. The sequence came from a man in his late teens or twenties in good health. Input material: blood. The CDR3 is CASSVATGGLTDTQYF. The CDR3 nucleotides are TGTGCCAGCAGCGTAGCTACCGGTGGCTTAACAGATACGCAGTATTTT.